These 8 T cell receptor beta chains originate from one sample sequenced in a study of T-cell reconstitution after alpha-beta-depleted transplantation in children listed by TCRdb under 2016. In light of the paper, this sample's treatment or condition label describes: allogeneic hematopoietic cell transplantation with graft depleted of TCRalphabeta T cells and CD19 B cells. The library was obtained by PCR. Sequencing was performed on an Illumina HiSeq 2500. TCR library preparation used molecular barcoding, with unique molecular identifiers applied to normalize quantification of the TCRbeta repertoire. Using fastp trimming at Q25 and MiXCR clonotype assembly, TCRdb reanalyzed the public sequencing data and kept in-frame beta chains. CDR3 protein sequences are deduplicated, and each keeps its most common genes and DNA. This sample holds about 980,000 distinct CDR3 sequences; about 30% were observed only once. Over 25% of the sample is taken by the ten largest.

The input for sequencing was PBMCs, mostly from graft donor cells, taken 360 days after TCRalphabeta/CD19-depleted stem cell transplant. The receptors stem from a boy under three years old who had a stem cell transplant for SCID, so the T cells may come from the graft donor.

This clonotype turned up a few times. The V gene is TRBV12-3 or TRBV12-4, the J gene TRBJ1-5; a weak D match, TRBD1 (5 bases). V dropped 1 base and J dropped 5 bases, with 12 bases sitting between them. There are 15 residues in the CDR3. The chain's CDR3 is CASSLVQGWDQPQHF. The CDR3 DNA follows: TGTGCCAGCAGTTTAGTTCAGGGATGGGATCAGCCCCAGCATTTT.

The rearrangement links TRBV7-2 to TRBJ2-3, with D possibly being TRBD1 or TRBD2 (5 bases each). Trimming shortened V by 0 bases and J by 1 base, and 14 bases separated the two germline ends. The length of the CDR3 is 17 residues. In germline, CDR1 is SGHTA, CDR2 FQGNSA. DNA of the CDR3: TGTGCCAGCAGCTTAGCCCCCGGGACCGAGGGCACAGATACGCAGTATTTT. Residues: CASSLAPGTEGTDTQYF.

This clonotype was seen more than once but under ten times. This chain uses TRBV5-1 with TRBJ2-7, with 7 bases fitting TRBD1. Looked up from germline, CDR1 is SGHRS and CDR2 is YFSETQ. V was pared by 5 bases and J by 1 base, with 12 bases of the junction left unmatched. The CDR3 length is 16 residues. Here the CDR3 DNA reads TGCGCCAGCAGTAACGGGCAGACAGGGCTTTCCTACGAGCAGTACTTC. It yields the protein CASSNGQTGLSYEQYF.

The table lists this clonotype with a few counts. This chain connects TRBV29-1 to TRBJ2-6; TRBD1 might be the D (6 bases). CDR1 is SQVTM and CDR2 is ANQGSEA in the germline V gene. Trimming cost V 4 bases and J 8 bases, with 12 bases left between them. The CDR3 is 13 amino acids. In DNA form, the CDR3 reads TGCAGCGTTGGGAGGCAGGGGTCCAACGTCCTGACTTTC. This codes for CSVGRQGSNVLTF.

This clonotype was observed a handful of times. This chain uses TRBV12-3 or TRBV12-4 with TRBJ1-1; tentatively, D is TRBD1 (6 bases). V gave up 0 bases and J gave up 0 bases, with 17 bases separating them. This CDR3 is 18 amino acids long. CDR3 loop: CASSLAVRLGQMNTEAFF. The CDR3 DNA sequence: TGTGCCAGCAGTTTAGCTGTTCGGTTAGGACAGATGAACACTGAAGCTTTCTTT.

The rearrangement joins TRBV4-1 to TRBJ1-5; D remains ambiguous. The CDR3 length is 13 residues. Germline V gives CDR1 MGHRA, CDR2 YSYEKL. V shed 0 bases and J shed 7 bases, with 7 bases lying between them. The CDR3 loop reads CASSQDRIQPQHF. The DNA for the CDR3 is TGCGCCAGCAGCCAAGATCGGATCCAGCCCCAGCATTTT.

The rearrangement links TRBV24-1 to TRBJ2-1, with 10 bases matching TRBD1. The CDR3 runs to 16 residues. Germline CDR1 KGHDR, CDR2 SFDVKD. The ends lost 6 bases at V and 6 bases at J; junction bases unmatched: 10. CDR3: CATSPGQGKGSNEQFF. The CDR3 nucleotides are TGTGCCACCAGTCCGGGACAGGGGAAGGGGTCCAATGAGCAGTTCTTC.

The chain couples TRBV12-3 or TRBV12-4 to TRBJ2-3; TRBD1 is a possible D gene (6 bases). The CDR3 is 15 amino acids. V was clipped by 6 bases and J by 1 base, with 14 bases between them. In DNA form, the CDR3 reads TGTGCCAGCAGACCCCAGGGACACCGCACAGATACGCAGTATTTT. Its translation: CASRPQGHRTDTQYF.